The source of this TCR beta chain is a study of early T cells in non-severe SARS-CoV-2 infection. On the study more broadly: Investigators sequenced bulk RNA drawn from unsorted whole blood, and chains remained unpaired.

There are a few counts of this clonotype. Trimming left V 1 base short and J 1 base short, with 14 bases between. This CDR3 is built from 15 residues. Germline CDR1 DFQATT, CDR2 SNEGSKA (reference sequence). TCRdb ran MiXCR on the 5' RACE reads and lists one entry per CDR3 protein. The sample includes tens of thousands of distinct CDR3 sequences, approximately 6.2% seen only once; the top ten take about 20%. Source: whole blood, taken at baseline. V is TRBV20-1 and J is TRBJ2-7, with TRBD2 as a possible D gene (6 bases). This clonotype was sampled from an adult who was a healthcare worker with PCR-confirmed SARS-CoV-2 infection or an uninfected control (not recorded which). The chain's CDR3 is CSARGEASFSYEQYF. For the CDR3, the DNA is TGCAGTGCTAGAGGGGAGGCAAGCTTTTCCTACGAGCAGTACTTC.